A single sample gave rise to the 25 T cell receptor beta chains below, sequenced in a study of type 1 and type 2 diabetes patients. Genomic DNA was the PCR template. Amplification of the beta chain CDR3 used 30 forward and 13 reverse multiplex primers. TCRdb reprocessed the multiplex PCR reads with MiXCR, giving one entry per CDR3 protein. The table includes about 290,000 distinct CDR3 sequences, over 45% detected once. Sequencing used peripheral blood mononuclear cells (PBMCs). Receptors were obtained from a man aged 18 to 30 with type 2 diabetes.

The chain joins TRBV7-3 to TRBJ2-3; D unresolved. This CDR3 has 16 residues. Trimming stripped 2 bases from V and 1 base from J, with 13 bases between. The germline CDR1 and CDR2 sequences are SGHTA and FQGTGA. CDR3 DNA: TGTGCCAGCAGCTTAGGCTTCGTATTGGGCACAGATACGCAGTATTTT. Amino acids: CASSLGFVLGTDTQYF.

This chain connects TRBV11-1 to TRBJ2-7; D is uncertain. The V and J ends lost 1 base and 4 bases respectively, with 8 bases between them. This CDR3 has 13 amino acids. Germline V gives CDR1 SGHAT, CDR2 FQDESV (reference sequence). The CDR3, as DNA: TGTGCCAGCAGCTTAGTGGCGGAATACGAGCAGTACTTC. Translated: CASSLVAEYEQYF.

This clonotype was detected once. The junction does not match germline at one end; this may be a read error. The chain has TRBV14 and TRBJ2-5, with TRBD2 identical over 12 bases. Germline values: CDR1 SGHDN, CDR2 FVKESK. CDR3 size: 15 residues. Written as DNA, the CDR3 is TGCGCCAGCAGTGAAGGAGCGGCTAGCGGGAGGGCACGGTTCTTC. It translates to CASSEGAASGRARFF.

The rearrangement joins TRBV7-9 to TRBJ2-7; TRBD1 matches at 10 bases. The germline V gene encodes CDR1 SEHNR and CDR2 FQNEAQ (reference sequence). J lost 4 bases, V lost 4 bases, and 10 bases had no gene match. The CDR3 sequence is 16 residues long. The CDR3 loop reads CASSSKTGGPPYEQYF. The CDR3 nucleotides are TGTGCCAGCAGCTCCAAGACAGGGGGCCCTCCTTACGAGCAGTACTTC. Variable domain in full (rest from reference TRBV7-9 and TRBJ2-7): DTGVSQNPRHKITKRGQNVTFRCDPISEHNRLYWYRQTLGQGPEFLTYFQNEAQLEKSRLLSDRFSAERPKGSFSTLEIQRTEQGDSAMYLCASSSKTGGPPYEQYFGPGTRLTVT.

This clonotype was observed a few times. The rearrangement uses TRBV7-2 and TRBJ1-2; unclear D gene. The V end lost 7 bases, the J end lost 8 bases, and 14 bases lay between the germline ends. Germline V lookup: CDR1 SGHTA, CDR2 FQGNSA. This CDR3 is built from 12 residues. Written as DNA, the CDR3 is TGTGCCAGCACCACGGGAGGCAGGGGCTACACCTTC. Its protein product is CASTTGGRGYTF.

This clonotype was picked up a small number of times. J is TRBJ2-2 and V is TRBV7-3; the D gene is possibly TRBD1 (6 bases). Trimming took off 2 bases at V and 4 bases at J, with 14 bases between the two ends. This CDR3 comprises 16 residues. Germline-derived CDR1 and CDR2 are SGHTA and FQGTGA. The CDR3 is CASSLDARGSTGELFF. The DNA for the CDR3 is TGTGCCAGCAGCTTAGATGCTAGGGGGAGCACCGGGGAGCTGTTTTTT.

The J gene is TRBJ1-1, the V gene TRBV19; TRBD1 is a possible D gene (5 bases). Germline V gives CDR1 LNHDA, CDR2 SQIVND (reference sequence). V lost 7 bases and J lost 4, with 13 bases in between. The CDR3 runs to 13 residues. CDR3 residues: CASIWAGGTEAFF. The DNA for the CDR3 is TGTGCCAGTATTTGGGCCGGGGGCACTGAAGCTTTCTTT. Based on the CDR3 plus reference TRBV19 and TRBJ1-1, the full variable domain is DGGITQSPKYLFRKEGQNVTLSCEQNLNHDAMYWYRQDPGQGLRLIYYSQIVNDFQKGDIAEGYSVSREKKESFPLTVTSAQKNPTAFYLCASIWAGGTEAFFGQGTRLTVV.

V is TRBV10-1 and J is TRBJ1-1; 9 bases are a match to TRBD1. The J segment lost 4 bases and the V segment lost 10 bases, leaving 1 base of the junction unmatched. The germline gives CDR1 WNHNN, CDR2 SYGVQD (reference sequence). The CDR3 covers 11 residues. This CDR3 is CANRGPTEAFF. CDR3 DNA sequence: TGCGCCAACAGGGGGCCCACTGAAGCTTTCTTT.

V usage is TRBV25-1 and J usage is TRBJ1-6; D may be TRBD1 (6 bases). Trimming pared 1 base from V and 6 bases from J, leaving 16 bases between. The CDR3 contains 17 residues. Germline assignment: CDR1 MGHDK and CDR2 SYGVNS. In DNA form, the CDR3 reads TGTGCCAGCAGTGAATCGATGGGGGCCGGGGGTAATTCACCCCTCCACTTT. Translation gives CASSESMGAGGNSPLHF.

This clonotype was recorded a few times. The chain has TRBV14 and TRBJ1-2; no definite D call. CDR1 and CDR2 (germline): SGHDN, FVKESK. Trimming pared 3 bases from V and 5 bases from J, leaving 16 bases between. This CDR3 comprises 15 residues. CDR3 nucleotides: TGTGCCAGCAGCCAGTCTCTTGCAGCCAAATATGGCTACACCTTC. Encoded protein: CASSQSLAAKYGYTF.

The chain joins TRBV30 to TRBJ1-1, with 7 bases aligning to TRBD1. Germline CDR1 is GTSNPN and CDR2 is SVGIG (reference sequence). There are 15 residues in the CDR3. V shed 8 bases, J shed 3 bases, and the junction held 15 bases outside the gene matches. The CDR3 sequence: CASSSTGAGDTEAFF. Written as DNA, the CDR3 is TGTGCCAGCAGCTCAACAGGGGCGGGGGACACTGAAGCTTTCTTT.

This clonotype has a count of ten or more. J is TRBJ1-2 and V is TRBV19; D gene uncertain. The CDR3 runs 14 residues. V was pared by 3 bases and J by 0 bases, with 8 bases between. Germline assignment: CDR1 LNHDA and CDR2 SQIVND (reference sequence). CDR3 loop: CASSMEGANYGYTF. The CDR3 nucleotides read TGTGCCAGTAGTATGGAGGGAGCTAACTATGGCTACACCTTC. Based on the CDR3 plus reference TRBV19 and TRBJ1-2, the full variable domain is DGGITQSPKYLFRKEGQNVTLSCEQNLNHDAMYWYRQDPGQGLRLIYYSQIVNDFQKGDIAEGYSVSREKKESFPLTVTSAQKNPTAFYLCASSMEGANYGYTFGSGTRLTVV.

This sequence joins TRBV4-2 and TRBJ1-2; D uncertain. Per germline, CDR1 LGHNA and CDR2 YNFKEQ. The V and J ends lost 0 bases and 6 bases respectively, with 14 bases between them. The CDR3 sequence is 15 residues long. The CDR3 DNA follows: TGTGCCAGCAGCCAAGATCGGCAGACCGTAAATGGCTACACCTTC. Protein product: CASSQDRQTVNGYTF.

The table lists this clonotype with a few counts. This chain uses TRBV11-3 with TRBJ2-2; 9 bases are a match to TRBD1. Germline V gene sequence: CDR1 SGHNT, CDR2 YENEEA. Trimming at V came to 5 bases and at J to 6 bases, leaving 13 bases not matched to a gene. The CDR3 totals 17 residues. CDR3 DNA: TGTGCCAGCAGCCAGGGACAGGGTAGGAGCAAGTCCGGGGAGCTGTTTTTT. Translated, it gives CASSQGQGRSKSGELFF. Using reference TRBV11-3 and TRBJ2-2 for the parts outside the CDR3, the full variable domain is EAGVVQSPRYKIIEKKQPVAFWCNPISGHNTLYWYLQNLGQGPELLIRYENEEAVDDSQLPKDRFSAERLKGVDSTLKIQPAELGDSAVYLCASSQGQGRSKSGELFFGEGSRLTVL.

This chain links TRBV12-3 or TRBV12-4 with TRBJ2-7, with D maybe TRBD1 (6 bases). The V end was cut by 6 bases, the J end by 7 bases, with 16 bases between. The CDR3 has 13 amino acids. As DNA, the CDR3 is TGTGCCAGCAGGGGGGATCAGGGGAGAGAGCAGTACTTC. It yields the protein CASRGDQGREQYF.

The genes are TRBV7-2 and TRBJ2-3, with TRBD2 matching 8 bases. Germline V gives CDR1 SGHTA, CDR2 FQGNSA. Trimming cost V 2 bases and J 3 bases; bases outside gene matches: 13. The CDR3 is 18 amino acids. The CDR3 reads CASSLTQSAGGRTDTQYF. For the CDR3, the DNA is TGTGCCAGCAGCTTAACCCAATCTGCGGGGGGTCGGACAGATACGCAGTATTTT.

The rearrangement links TRBV7-2 to TRBJ1-5, with 7 bases lining up with TRBD1. CDR3 length equals 15 residues. Germline CDR1 SGHTA, CDR2 FQGNSA. Trimming took 4 bases from V and 6 from J; bases not matched to a gene: 9. CDR3 amino acids: CASSSGRGQGQPQHF. The CDR3 coding sequence is TGTGCCAGCAGCTCCGGGAGGGGGCAAGGTCAGCCCCAGCATTTT.

In its sample, this clonotype was seen a few times. J is TRBJ1-1 and V is TRBV14; no firm D call. The CDR3 is 18 residues long. Germline loops: CDR1 SGHDN, CDR2 FVKESK. Trimming left V 0 bases short and J 4 bases short, with 21 bases between. In DNA form, the CDR3 reads TGTGCCAGCAGCCAAGACCTAGACGGGTTCTTGGGAGGCACTGAAGCTTTCTTT. Protein product: CASSQDLDGFLGGTEAFF.

This clonotype was counted once. CDR3 nucleotides: TGTGCCAGCAGTTTTCCGAACACTGAAGCTTTCTTT. Its protein is CASSFPNTEAFF. The chain employs TRBV12-3 or TRBV12-4 and TRBJ1-1; no firm D call. This CDR3 contains 12 residues. With 3 bases removed from V and 1 base from J, the gap between germline ends came to 3 bases.

This clonotype showed up many times. The chain links TRBV2 to TRBJ1-1; D gene unclear. The CDR3 runs to 13 residues. CDR1 and CDR2 (germline): SNHLY, FYNNEI. Deletions cut 5 bases from V and 0 bases from J, with 7 bases between. The CDR3 spells CASSPTMNTEAFF. Written as DNA, the CDR3 is TGTGCCAGCAGTCCGACGATGAACACTGAAGCTTTCTTT.

As concerns this clonotype: One junction end does not reproduce the germline sequence, and a read error may be involved. The rearrangement joins TRBV7-2 to TRBJ1-2, with D perhaps matching TRBD1 (5 bases). Germline V gene sequence: CDR1 SGHTA, CDR2 FQGNSA. The CDR3 contains 18 residues. The CDR3, as DNA: TGCGCCAGCAGCCCCAACGCGGGGACGGCGAGCTCTCTTTATGGCTACACCTTC. It specifies CASSPNAGTASSLYGYTF.

CDR3: CASSPQAGGSYNEQFF. In DNA form, the CDR3 reads TGTGCCAGCAGCCCCCAGGCGGGAGGCTCCTACAATGAGCAGTTCTTC. The chain uses TRBV7-3 and TRBJ2-1; 8 bases match TRBD2. Germline values: CDR1 SGHTA, CDR2 FQGTGA. The CDR3 is 16 residues long. V trimming: 5 bases; J trimming: 0 bases; junction bases outside the gene matches: 6.

The chain has TRBV5-1 and TRBJ1-2; no clear D. V lost 0 bases and J lost 0, with 12 bases in between. The CDR3 is 16 residues long. Germline loops: CDR1 SGHRS, CDR2 YFSETQ. The DNA for the CDR3 is TGCGCCAGCAGCTTGGCCATGAGCACGCCTAACTATGGCTACACCTTC. This sequence encodes CASSLAMSTPNYGYTF. Based on the CDR3 plus reference TRBV5-1 and TRBJ1-2, the full variable domain is KAGVTQTPRYLIKTRGQQVTLSCSPISGHRSVSWYQQTPGQGLQFLFEYFSETQRNKGNFPGRFSGRQFSNSRSEMNVSTLELGDSALYLCASSLAMSTPNYGYTFGSGTRLTVV.

V gene TRBV12-3 or TRBV12-4 combines with J gene TRBJ2-7, with D uncertain. V lost 4 bases and J 2 bases, leaving 12 bases between the germline ends. The CDR3 loop spans 14 amino acids. The CDR3 loop reads CASSSSRAAYEQYF. CDR3 DNA sequence: TGTGCCAGCAGTTCGAGTAGGGCAGCCTACGAGCAGTACTTC.

The rearrangement joins TRBV25-1 to TRBJ1-4, with D possibly matching TRBD1 (6 bases). V was clipped by 1 base and J by 7 bases, with 16 bases between them. CDR1 MGHDK and CDR2 SYGVNS come from the germline V gene. The CDR3 length is 16 residues. CDR3: CASSESTGGRSEKLFF. The CDR3 DNA is TGTGCCAGCAGTGAATCCACGGGGGGCAGAAGTGAAAAACTGTTTTTT.